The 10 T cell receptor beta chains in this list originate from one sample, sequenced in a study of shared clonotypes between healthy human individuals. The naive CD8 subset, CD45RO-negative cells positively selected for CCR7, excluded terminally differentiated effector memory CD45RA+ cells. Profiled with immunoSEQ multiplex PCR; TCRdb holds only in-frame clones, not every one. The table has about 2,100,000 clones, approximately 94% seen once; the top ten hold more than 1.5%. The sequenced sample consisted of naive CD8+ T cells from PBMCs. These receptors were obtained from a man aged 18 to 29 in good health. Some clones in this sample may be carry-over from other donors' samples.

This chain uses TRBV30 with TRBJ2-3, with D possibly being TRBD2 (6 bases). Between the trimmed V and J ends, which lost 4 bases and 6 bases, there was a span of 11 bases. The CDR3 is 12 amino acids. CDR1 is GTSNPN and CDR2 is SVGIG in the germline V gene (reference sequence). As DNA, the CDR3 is TGTGCCTGGAACGTTGGGGGGGATACGCAGTATTTT. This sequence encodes CAWNVGGDTQYF.

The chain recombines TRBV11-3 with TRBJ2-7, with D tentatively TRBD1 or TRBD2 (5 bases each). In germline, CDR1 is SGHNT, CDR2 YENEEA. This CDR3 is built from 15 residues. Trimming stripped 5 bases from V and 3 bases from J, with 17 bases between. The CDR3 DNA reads TGTGCCAGCAGCGAAAAAGCCGGGACGTACTACGAGCAGTACTTC. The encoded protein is CASSEKAGTYYEQYF.

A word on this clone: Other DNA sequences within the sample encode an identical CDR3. For the CDR3, the DNA is TGTGCCAGCAGCTTAGTAAGGGGCGAGCAGTACTTC. Amino acids: CASSLVRGEQYF. V gene TRBV11-2 combines with J gene TRBJ2-7; possible D gene TRBD1, 5 bases. The CDR3 is 12 amino acids. Trimming left V 1 base short and J 6 bases short, with 7 bases between. Germline V gives CDR1 SGHAT, CDR2 FQNNGV. Full variable domain (missing parts from reference TRBV11-2 and TRBJ2-7): EAGVAQSPRYKIIEKRQSVAFWCNPISGHATLYWYQQILGQGPKLLIQFQNNGVVDDSQLPKDRFSAERLKGVDSTLKIQPAKLEDSAVYLCASSLVRGEQYFGPGTRLTVT.

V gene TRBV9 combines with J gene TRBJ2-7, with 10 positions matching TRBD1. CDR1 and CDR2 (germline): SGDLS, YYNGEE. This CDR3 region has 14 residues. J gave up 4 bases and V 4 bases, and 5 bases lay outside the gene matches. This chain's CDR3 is CASSYRDRGYEQYF. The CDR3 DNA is TGTGCCAGCAGCTACCGGGACAGGGGTTACGAGCAGTACTTC.

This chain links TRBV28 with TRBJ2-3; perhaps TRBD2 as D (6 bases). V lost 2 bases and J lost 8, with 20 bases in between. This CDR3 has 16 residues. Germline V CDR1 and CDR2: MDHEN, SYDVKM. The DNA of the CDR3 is TGTGCCAGCAGTTTAATCCCGACTCTCGGGAGTGGTACGCAGTATTTT. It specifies CASSLIPTLGSGTQYF.

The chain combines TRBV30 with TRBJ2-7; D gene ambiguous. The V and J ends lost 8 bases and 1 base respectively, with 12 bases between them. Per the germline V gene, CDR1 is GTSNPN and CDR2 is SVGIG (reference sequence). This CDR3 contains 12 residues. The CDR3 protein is CAGQVTSYEQYF. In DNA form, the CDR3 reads TGTGCCGGGCAGGTGACTTCCTACGAGCAGTACTTC.

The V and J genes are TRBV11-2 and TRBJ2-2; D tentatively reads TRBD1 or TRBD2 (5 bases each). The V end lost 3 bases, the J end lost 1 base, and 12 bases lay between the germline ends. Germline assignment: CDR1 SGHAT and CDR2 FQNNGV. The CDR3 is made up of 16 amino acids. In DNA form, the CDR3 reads TGTGCCAGCAGCTTCCCCGGGACGGGGAACACCGGGGAGCTGTTTTTT. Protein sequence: CASSFPGTGNTGELFF.

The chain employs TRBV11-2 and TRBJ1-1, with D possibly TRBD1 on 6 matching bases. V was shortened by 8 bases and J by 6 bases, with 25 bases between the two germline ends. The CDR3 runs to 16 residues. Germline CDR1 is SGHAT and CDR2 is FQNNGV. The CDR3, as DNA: TGTGCCAGCTTGCGCGGGGGGCGTCCTGGGATGTCTGAAGCTTTCTTT. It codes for CASLRGGRPGMSEAFF.

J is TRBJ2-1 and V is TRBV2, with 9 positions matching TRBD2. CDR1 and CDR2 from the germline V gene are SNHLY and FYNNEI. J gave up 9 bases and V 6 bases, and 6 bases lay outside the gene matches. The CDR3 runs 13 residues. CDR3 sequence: CASSGLASREQFF. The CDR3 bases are TGTGCCAGCAGCGGACTAGCGAGCCGTGAGCAGTTCTTC.

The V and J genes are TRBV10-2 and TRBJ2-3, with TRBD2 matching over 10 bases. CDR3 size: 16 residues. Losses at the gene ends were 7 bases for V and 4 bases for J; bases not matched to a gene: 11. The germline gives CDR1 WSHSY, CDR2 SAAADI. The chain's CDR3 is CASTGSGRRLADTQYF. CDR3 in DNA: TGCGCCAGCACCGGTAGCGGGAGGAGGTTGGCAGATACGCAGTATTTT.